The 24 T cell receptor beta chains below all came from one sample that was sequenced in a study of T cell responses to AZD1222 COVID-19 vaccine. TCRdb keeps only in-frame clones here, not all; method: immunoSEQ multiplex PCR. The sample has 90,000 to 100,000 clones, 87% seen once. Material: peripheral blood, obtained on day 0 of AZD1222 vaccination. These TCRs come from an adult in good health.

The CDR3 bases are TGCGCCAGCAGCTCCGCCGGGCTTACCAATGAGCAGTTCTTC. It translates to CASSSAGLTNEQFF. The J gene is TRBJ2-1, the V gene TRBV5-1; D uncertain. The CDR3 covers 14 residues. Trimming cost V 3 bases and J 6 bases, with 13 bases left between them. The V gene's germline CDR1 is SGHRS and CDR2 YFSETQ.

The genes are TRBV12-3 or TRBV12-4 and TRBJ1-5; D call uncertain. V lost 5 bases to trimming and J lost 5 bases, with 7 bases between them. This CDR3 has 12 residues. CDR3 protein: CASSPRHQPQHF. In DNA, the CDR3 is TGTGCCAGCAGTCCCCGTCATCAGCCCCAGCATTTT.

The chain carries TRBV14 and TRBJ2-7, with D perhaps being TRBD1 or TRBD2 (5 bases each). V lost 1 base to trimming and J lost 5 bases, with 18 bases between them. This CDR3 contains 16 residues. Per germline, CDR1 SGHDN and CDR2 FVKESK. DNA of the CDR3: TGTGCCAGCAGCCAAGCGGGGACCCTCCTTAGGGACGAGCAGTACTTC. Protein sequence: CASSQAGTLLRDEQYF.

Here the CDR3 reads CASSMGGDEKLFF. DNA of the CDR3: TGTGCCAGTAGTATGGGGGGGGACGAAAAACTGTTTTTT. The chain joins TRBV19 to TRBJ1-4; weak D call: TRBD1 (5 bases). Per germline, CDR1 LNHDA and CDR2 SQIVND (reference sequence). Trimming stripped 3 bases from V and 8 bases from J, with 10 bases between. The CDR3 covers 13 residues.

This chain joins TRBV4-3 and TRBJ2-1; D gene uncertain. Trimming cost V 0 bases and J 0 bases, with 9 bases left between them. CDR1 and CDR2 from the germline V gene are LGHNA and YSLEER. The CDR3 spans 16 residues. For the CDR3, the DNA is TGCGCCAGCAGCCAAGAAGGGCGGATCTCCTACAATGAGCAGTTCTTC. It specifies CASSQEGRISYNEQFF.

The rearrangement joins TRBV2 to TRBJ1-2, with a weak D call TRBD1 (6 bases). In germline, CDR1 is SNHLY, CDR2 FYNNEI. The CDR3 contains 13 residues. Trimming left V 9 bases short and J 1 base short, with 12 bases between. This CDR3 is CARTSDSNYGYTF. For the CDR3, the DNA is TGTGCCAGAACCTCGGACAGTAACTATGGCTACACCTTC.

CDR3 residues: CASSYGTWGAGTEAFF. CDR3 nucleotide sequence: TGTGCCAGCAGTTACGGTACGTGGGGGGCTGGCACTGAAGCTTTCTTT. The chain employs TRBV6-2 or TRBV6-3 and TRBJ1-1; D possibly corresponds to TRBD1 (6 bases). Trimming left V 2 bases short and J 4 bases short, with 17 bases between. The CDR3 extends over 16 amino acids. Germline loops: CDR1 MNHEY, CDR2 SVGEGT.

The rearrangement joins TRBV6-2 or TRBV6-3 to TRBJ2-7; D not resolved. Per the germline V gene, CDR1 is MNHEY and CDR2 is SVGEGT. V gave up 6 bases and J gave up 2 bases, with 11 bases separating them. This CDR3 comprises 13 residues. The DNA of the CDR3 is TGTGCCAGCAGCTCCCCGGGTGCCTACGAGCAGTACTTC. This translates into CASSSPGAYEQYF.

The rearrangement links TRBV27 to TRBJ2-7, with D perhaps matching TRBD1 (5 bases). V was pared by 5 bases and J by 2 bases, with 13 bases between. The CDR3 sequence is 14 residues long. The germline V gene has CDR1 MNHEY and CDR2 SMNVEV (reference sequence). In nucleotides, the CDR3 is TGTGCCAGCAGTCCCAGCAGGGTACCCTACGAGCAGTACGTC. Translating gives CASSPSRVPYEQYV.

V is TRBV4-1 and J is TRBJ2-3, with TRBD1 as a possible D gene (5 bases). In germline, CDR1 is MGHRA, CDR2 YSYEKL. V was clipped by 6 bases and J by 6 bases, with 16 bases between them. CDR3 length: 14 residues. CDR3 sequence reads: CASRGLVGSDTQYF. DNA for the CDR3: TGCGCCAGCAGGGGGCTAGTGGGCTCCGATACGCAGTATTTT.

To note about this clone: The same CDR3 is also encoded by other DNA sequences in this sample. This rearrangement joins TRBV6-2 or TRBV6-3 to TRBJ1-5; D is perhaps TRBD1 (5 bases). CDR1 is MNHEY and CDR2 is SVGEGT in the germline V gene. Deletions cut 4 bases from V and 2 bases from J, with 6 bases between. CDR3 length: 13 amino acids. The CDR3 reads CASSLQGNQPQHF. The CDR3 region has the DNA TGTGCCAGCAGTTTACAGGGCAATCAGCCCCAGCATTTT.

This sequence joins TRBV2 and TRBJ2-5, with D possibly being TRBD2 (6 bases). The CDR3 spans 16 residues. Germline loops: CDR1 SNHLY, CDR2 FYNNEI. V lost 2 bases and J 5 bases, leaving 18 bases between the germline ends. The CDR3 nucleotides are TGTGCCAGCAGTGAAAGGCCGAGGCGGGCGGGGGAGACCCAGTACTTC. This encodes CASSERPRRAGETQYF.

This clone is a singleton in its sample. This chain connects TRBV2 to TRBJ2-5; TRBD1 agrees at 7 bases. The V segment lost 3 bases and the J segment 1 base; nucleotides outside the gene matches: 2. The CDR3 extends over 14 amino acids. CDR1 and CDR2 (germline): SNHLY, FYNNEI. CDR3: CASSEDRSQETQYF. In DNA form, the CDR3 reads TGTGCCAGCAGTGAGGACAGGTCCCAAGAGACCCAGTACTTC.

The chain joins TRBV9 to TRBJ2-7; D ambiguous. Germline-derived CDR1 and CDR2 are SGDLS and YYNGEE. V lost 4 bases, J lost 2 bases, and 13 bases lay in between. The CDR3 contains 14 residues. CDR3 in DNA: TGTGCCAGCAGCCCCCAGGCCGGAGCCTACGAGCAGTACTTC. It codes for CASSPQAGAYEQYF. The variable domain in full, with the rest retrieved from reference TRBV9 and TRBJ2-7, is DSGVTQTPKHLITATGQRVTLRCSPRSGDLSVYWYQQSLDQGLQFLIQYYNGEERAKGNILERFSAQQFPDLHSELNLSSLELGDSALYFCASSPQAGAYEQYFGPGTRLTVT.

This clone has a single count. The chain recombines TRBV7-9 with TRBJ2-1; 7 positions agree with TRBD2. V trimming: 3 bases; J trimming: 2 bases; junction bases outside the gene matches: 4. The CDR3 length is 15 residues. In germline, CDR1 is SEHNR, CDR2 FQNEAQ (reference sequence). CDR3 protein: CASSFLSGAYNEQFF. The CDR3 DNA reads TGTGCCAGCAGCTTCTTAAGCGGGGCCTACAATGAGCAGTTCTTC.

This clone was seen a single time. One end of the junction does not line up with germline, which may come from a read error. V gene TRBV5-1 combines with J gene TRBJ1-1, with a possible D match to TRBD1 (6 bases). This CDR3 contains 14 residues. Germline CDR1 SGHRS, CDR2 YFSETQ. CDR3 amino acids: CASSGEGGPTEAFF. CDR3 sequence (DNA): TGTGCCAGCAGCGGGGAGGGGGGCCCCACTGAAGCTTTCTTT. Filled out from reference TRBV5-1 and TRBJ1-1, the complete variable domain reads KAGVTQTPRYLIKTRGQQVTLSCSPISGHRSVSWYQQTPGQGLQFLFEYFSETQRNKGNFPGRFSGRQFSNSRSEMNVSTLELGDSALYLCASSGEGGPTEAFFGQGTRLTVV.

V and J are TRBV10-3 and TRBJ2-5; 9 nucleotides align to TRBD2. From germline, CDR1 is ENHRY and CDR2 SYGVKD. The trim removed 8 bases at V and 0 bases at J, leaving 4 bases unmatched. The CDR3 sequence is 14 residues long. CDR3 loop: CAIGAGGYQETQYF. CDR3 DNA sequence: TGTGCCATCGGGGCGGGAGGGTACCAAGAGACCCAGTACTTC.

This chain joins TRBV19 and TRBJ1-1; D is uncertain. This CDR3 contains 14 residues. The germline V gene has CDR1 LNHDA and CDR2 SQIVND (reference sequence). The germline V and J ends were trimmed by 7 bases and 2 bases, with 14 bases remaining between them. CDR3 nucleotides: TGTGCCAGTACGATCGCAGGCCTAAACACTGAAGCTTTCTTT. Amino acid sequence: CASTIAGLNTEAFF.

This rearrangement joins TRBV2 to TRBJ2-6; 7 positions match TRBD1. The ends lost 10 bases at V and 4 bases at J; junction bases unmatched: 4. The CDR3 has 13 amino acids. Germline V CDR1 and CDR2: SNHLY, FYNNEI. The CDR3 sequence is CATQGTGANVLTF. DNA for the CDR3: TGTGCCACACAGGGGACAGGGGCCAACGTCCTGACTTTC.

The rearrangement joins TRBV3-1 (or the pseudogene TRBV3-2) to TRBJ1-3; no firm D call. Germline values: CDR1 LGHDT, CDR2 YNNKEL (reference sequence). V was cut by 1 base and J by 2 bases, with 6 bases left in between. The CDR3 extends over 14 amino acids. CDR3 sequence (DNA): TGTGCCAGCAGCCAAGTGGGCCCTGGAAACACCATATATTTT. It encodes CASSQVGPGNTIYF.

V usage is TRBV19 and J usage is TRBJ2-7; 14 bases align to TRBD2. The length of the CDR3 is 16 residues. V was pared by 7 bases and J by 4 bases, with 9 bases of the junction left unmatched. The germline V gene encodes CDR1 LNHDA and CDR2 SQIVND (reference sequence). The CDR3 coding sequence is TGTGCCAGTACCCCCGGGACTAGCGGGGGATGGTACGAGCAGTACTTC. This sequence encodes CASTPGTSGGWYEQYF.

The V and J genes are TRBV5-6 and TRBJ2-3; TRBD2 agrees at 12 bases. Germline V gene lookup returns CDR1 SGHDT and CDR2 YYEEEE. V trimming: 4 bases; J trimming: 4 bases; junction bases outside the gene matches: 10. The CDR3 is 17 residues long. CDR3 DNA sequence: TGTGCCAGCAGCGAAACCCCTAGCGGGGGGGGGTCAGATACGCAGTATTTT. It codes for CASSETPSGGGSDTQYF.

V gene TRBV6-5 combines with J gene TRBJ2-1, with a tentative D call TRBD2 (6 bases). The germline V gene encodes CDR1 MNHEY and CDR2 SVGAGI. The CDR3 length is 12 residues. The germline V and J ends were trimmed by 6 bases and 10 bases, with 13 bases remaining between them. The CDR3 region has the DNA TGTGCCAGCAGACCTCCCGGAGGGGAGCAGTTCTTC. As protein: CASRPPGGEQFF.

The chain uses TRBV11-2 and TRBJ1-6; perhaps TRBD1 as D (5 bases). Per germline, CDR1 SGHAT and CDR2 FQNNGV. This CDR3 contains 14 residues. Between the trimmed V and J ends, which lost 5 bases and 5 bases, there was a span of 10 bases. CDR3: CASSRAGNNSPLHF. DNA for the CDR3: TGTGCCAGCAGCCGGGCAGGGAATAATTCACCCCTCCACTTT.